The clone carrying this T cell receptor (beta chain) has only one observation. The record originates from a study of somatic mutations in cytotoxic T cells in rheumatoid arthritis. As processed by the authors: Patient CD8+ clones exceeding 1% seldom corresponded to published virus-specific TCRB sequences. Produced via immunoSEQ multiplex PCR; TCRdb's table is partial and in-frame only. V and J calls and clone size follow that table, whereas D and trimming were derived from the DNA. In the table there are some 16,000 clones, approximately 75% of which are singletons. CDR3 length: 15 amino acids. The germline CDR1 and CDR2 sequences are MNHEY and SMNVEV (reference sequence). Trimming took 8 bases from V and 4 from J; bases not matched to a gene: 12.

This sequence was found in an adult with rheumatoid arthritis. This chain links TRBV27 with TRBJ2-3; 7 nucleotides match TRBD2. Sequencing was performed on CD8+ T cells sorted from blood. CDR3 sequence reads: CASYQWRETADTQYF. The CDR3 DNA reads as TGTGCCAGCTACCAATGGCGGGAGACTGCAGATACGCAGTATTTT.